This TCR beta chain is drawn from a study of PD-L1 blockade in urothelial cancer. Time point noted: peripheral blood 6 weeks after treatment start. CDR3 length: 13 residues. CDR1 and CDR2 (germline): GTSNPN, SVGIG (reference sequence). V lost 0 bases and J 3 bases, leaving 5 bases between the germline ends. TCRdb's table, derived via immunoSEQ multiplex PCR, lists solely in-frame clones and lacks some. The sample contains about 48,000 clones, around 80% of which appear only once. This specimen was PBMCs, taken around atezolizumab (anti-PD-L1) treatment. The receptor's source is a man between 65 and 80 years old with urothelial cancer. The gene calls are TRBV30 and TRBJ2-2; D is uncertain. The CDR3 loop reads CAWSVSHTGELFF. CDR3 coding DNA: TGTGCCTGGAGTGTATCTCACACCGGGGAGCTGTTTTTT.